This T cell receptor beta chain derives from a study of CD8 T cells in ankylosing spondylitis. Broader study findings: Researchers reportedly found disease-linked clones significantly enriched in matched ankylosing spondylitis synovial fluid. Both synovial fluid and blood in reactive arthritis had previously been reported to carry some motif variants.

This clonotype was counted many times. The antigen remains undetermined. Preparation of TCR beta libraries was done by quantitative 5'-RACE with molecular barcodes. MiXCR, applied by TCRdb to the 5' RACE reads, yields one record per CDR3 protein. Of 220,000 or so distinct CDR3 sequences in the sample, about 10% were seen once. This CDR3 has 14 residues. Germline CDR1 MNHEY, CDR2 SVGEGT. V was cut by 6 bases and J by 4 bases, with 14 bases left in between. Sequencing input: blood, either unsorted or a sorted T cell fraction (not recorded which). The TCR was taken from a male donor with ankylosing spondylitis or in good health (not recorded which). The J gene is TRBJ2-3, the V gene TRBV6-2 or TRBV6-3; D possibly corresponds to TRBD2 (5 bases). CDR3 bases: TGTGCCAGCAGCCCCACTAGGCCCTCAGATACGCAGTATTTT. This encodes CASSPTRPSDTQYF.